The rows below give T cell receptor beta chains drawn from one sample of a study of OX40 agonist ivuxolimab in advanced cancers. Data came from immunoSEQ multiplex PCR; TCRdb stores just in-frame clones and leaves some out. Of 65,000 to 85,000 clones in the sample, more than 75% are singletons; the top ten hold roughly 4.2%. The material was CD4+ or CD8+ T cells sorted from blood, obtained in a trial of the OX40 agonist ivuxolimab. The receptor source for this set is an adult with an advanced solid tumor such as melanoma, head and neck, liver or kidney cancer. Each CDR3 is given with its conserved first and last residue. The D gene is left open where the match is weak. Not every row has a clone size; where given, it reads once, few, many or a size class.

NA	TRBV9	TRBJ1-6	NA	TGTGCCAGCAGCCAAACGGCGGGGGGGCCCGGGGGGAATTCACCCCTCCACTTT	CASSQTAGGPGGNSPLHF
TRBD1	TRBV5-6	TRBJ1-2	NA	TGTGCCAGCAGCCTCCCTACCGGGACAGCTTATGGCTACACCTTC	CASSLPTGTAYGYTF
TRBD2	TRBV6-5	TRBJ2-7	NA	TGTGCCAGCAGTTCCAGGACTAGTGCCGCTGGGGAGCAGTACTTC	CASSSRTSAAGEQYF
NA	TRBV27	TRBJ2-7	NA	TGTGCCAGCAGTTCCGGTCGCCCCTACGAGCAGTACTTC	CASSSGRPYEQYF
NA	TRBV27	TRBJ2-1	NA	TGTGCCAGCACCTTGTCTAGAAGCTCCTACAATGAGCAGTTCTTC	CASTLSRSSYNEQFF
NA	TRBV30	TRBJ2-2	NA	TGTGCCTGTGGGACCTTGAACACCGGGGAGCTGTTTTTT	CACGTLNTGELFF
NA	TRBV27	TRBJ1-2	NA	TGTGCCAGCAGTTTCAGCCAGGGGAATGGCTACACCTTC	CASSFSQGNGYTF
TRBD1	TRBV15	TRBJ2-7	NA	TGTGCCACCAGCATAGGGACAGGGGCCTACGAGCAGTACTTC	CATSIGTGAYEQYF
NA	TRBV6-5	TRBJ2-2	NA	TGTGCCAGCAGTTACTCCCAAATCACCGGGGAGCTGTTTTTT	CASSYSQITGELFF
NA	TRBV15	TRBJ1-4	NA	TGTGCCACCGGAAGGGGAAAGAATGAAAAACTGTTTTTT	CATGRGKNEKLFF
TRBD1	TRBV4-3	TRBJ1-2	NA	TGCGCCAGCAGCTTAAATGCCGGACAGGGGGCGCGAGACTATGGCTACACCTTC	CASSLNAGQGARDYGYTF
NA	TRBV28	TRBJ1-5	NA	TGTGCCAGCAGCCGCAGGGGAGGGGGCAATCAGCCCCAGCATTTT	CASSRRGGGNQPQHF
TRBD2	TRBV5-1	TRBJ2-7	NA	TGCGCCAGCAGCTTGGCGGGGACTAGCGGGGGCTACGAGCAGTACTTC	CASSLAGTSGGYEQYF
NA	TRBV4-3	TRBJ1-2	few	TGCGCCAGCAGCCAAGGCCCGGGGTATGGCTACACCTTC	CASSQGPGYGYTF
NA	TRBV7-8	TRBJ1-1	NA	TGTGCCAGCAGCATAGCAGGGGCGGGCACTGAAGCTTTCTTT	CASSIAGAGTEAFF
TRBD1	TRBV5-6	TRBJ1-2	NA	TGTGCCAGCATCATGACAGGGGGCGGATATGGCTACACCTTC	CASIMTGGGYGYTF
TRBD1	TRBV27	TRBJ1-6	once	TGTGCCAGCAGTCCCGGGACAGGGGGCGGTTCACCCCTCCACTTT	CASSPGTGGGSPLHF
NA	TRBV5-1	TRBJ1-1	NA	TGCGCCAGCAGCCCCGAAATGAGTTTGGGGACTGAAGCTTTCTTT	CASSPEMSLGTEAFF